The clone carrying this T cell receptor (beta chain) was counted a few times. The data derive from a study of identical twins. Template switching supplied a universal primer site; unique molecular identifiers were carried on the cDNA. TCRdb reanalysed the 5' RACE reads using MiXCR and keeps one entry per CDR3 protein. Among some 730,000 distinct CDR3 sequences listed, approximately 18% were seen once. Germline V gene lookup returns CDR1 MNHEY and CDR2 SVGAGI. This CDR3 is built from 14 residues. Between the trimmed V and J ends, which lost 4 bases and 6 bases, there was a span of 13 bases. The same sample was also used in a study of T cells expressing NK-cell markers.

Material: PBMCs. The clonotype originates from a woman between 18 and 29 years old in good health. The chain combines TRBV6-5 with TRBJ2-1; D not certain. Here the CDR3 reads CASSSPLYGNEQFF. As DNA, the CDR3 is TGTGCCAGCAGTTCCCCCCTCTACGGCAATGAGCAGTTCTTC.